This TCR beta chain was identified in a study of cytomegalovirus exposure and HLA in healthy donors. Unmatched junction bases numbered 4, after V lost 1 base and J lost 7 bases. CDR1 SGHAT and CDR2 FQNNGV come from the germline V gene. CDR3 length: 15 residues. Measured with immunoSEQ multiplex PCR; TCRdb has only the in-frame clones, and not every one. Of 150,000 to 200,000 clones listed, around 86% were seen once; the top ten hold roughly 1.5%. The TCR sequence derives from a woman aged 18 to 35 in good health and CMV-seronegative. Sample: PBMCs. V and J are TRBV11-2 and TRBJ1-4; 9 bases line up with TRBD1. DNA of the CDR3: TGTGCCAGCAGCTTAGTGCCGACAGGGGGTGAAAAACTGTTTTTT. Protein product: CASSLVPTGGEKLFF.